These T cell receptor beta chains were read from a single sample in a study of CXCR3-negative and CXCR3-positive naive CD8 T cells. TCRdb reprocessed the 5' RACE reads and reports one entry per CDR3 protein, with no DNA. The sample totals roughly 99,000 distinct CDR3 sequences; its top ten clones hold approximately 1%. The sample was naive CXCR3+ CD8+ T cells from blood. The source is a human donor in good health. Some clones in this sample may be carry-over from other donors' samples. The CDR3 runs from the conserved cysteine through the conserved F or W. The order of the fields is J gene, V gene, CDR3 protein.

TRBJ2-2 | TRBV7-2 | CASRAPTRELFF
TRBJ2-1 | TRBV7-8 | CASSLEGRGLYNEQFF
TRBJ2-7 | TRBV7-8 | CASSLVSSSPYEQYF
TRBJ2-1 | TRBV7-2 | CASSLEGWHEQFF
TRBJ1-2 | TRBV29-1 | CSVEIGSYGYTF
TRBJ1-1 | TRBV7-9 | CASSRPGVNTEAFF
TRBJ2-5 | TRBV5-1 | CASSLTASLQETQYF
TRBJ2-5 | TRBV7-9 | CASSLKGRGETQYF
TRBJ2-5 | TRBV29-1 | CSVAGTGIVETQYF
TRBJ2-1 | TRBV3-1 | CASSQLDRIDYNEQFF
TRBJ2-2 | TRBV28 | CASSRDEATGELFF
TRBJ2-7 | TRBV29-1 | CSALGQGVYEQYF
TRBJ1-4 | TRBV9 | CASSEGTLATNEKLFF
TRBJ2-2 | TRBV28 | CASRQRPNTGELFF
TRBJ2-5 | TRBV6-1 | CASSKGGRDGTQYF
TRBJ1-4 | TRBV29-1 | CSVAEGTTTNEKLFF
TRBJ2-7 | TRBV29-1 | CSVEVGTGYSYEQYF
TRBJ2-5 | TRBV10-3 | CAISEQGGQETQYF
TRBJ2-2 | TRBV13 | CASSLSHRPNTGELFF
TRBJ2-2 | TRBV6-5 | CASGGARTGELFF
TRBJ2-7 | TRBV12-3/TRBV12-4 | CASTSVKASSYEQYF
TRBJ2-7 | TRBV20-1 | CSARDDSSYEQYF
TRBJ2-7 | TRBV5-5 | CASSLAHDPYEQYF
TRBJ1-2 | TRBV29-1 | CSVDSGSGYTF
TRBJ2-7 | TRBV25-1 | CASSESREGSYEQYF
TRBJ2-2 | TRBV5-1 | CASSLPLIAGADTGELFF
TRBJ1-2 | TRBV11-1 | CASSLGGTADHPLGYTF
TRBJ2-5 | TRBV11-2 | CASSYSGGAVETQYF
TRBJ2-1 | TRBV7-2 | CASWLTSGDANEQFF
TRBJ2-4 | TRBV5-5 | CASSFLQGKNIQYF
TRBJ2-7 | TRBV2 | CASSPSWPYEQYF
TRBJ2-6 | TRBV4-3 | CASSQEGAGFDYSGANVLTF
TRBJ2-1 | TRBV6-2/TRBV6-3 | CASSYSIAGDYNEQFF
TRBJ1-2 | TRBV28 | CASSSDRVPYGYTF
TRBJ1-4 | TRBV5-6 | CASSPTGVDEKLFF
TRBJ2-1 | TRBV7-6 | CASSLAKLAGGPHEQFF
TRBJ1-2 | TRBV3-1 | CASSQDIYYGYTF
TRBJ1-5 | TRBV12-3/TRBV12-4 | CASSSQRDQPQHF
TRBJ2-3 | TRBV6-2/TRBV6-3 | CASTRTSEWDTQYF
TRBJ1-1 | TRBV15 | CATSRSRPGGRSTEDFF
TRBJ2-7 | TRBV6-2/TRBV6-3 | CASSEGNSYEQYF
TRBJ2-4 | TRBV28 | CASSLSTGAFAKNIQYF
TRBJ2-1 | TRBV13 | CASSLALAGVTYNEQFF
TRBJ2-7 | TRBV24-1 | CATSGRTRDREAHEQYF
TRBJ2-1 | TRBV13 | CASSLSSGTLEQFF
TRBJ2-5 | TRBV6-2/TRBV6-3 | CASKQGMETQYF
TRBJ2-3 | TRBV12-3/TRBV12-4 | CASSLALVTDTQYF
TRBJ1-5 | TRBV7-2 | CASSLGTGTQPQHF
TRBJ1-5 | TRBV5-4 | CASSLWGRQPQHF
TRBJ2-7 | TRBV27 | CASRGLYSYEQYF
TRBJ2-5 | TRBV11-3 | CASSPRTTEGVHQETQYF
TRBJ2-7 | TRBV29-1 | CSVEVRPPGTDYEQYF